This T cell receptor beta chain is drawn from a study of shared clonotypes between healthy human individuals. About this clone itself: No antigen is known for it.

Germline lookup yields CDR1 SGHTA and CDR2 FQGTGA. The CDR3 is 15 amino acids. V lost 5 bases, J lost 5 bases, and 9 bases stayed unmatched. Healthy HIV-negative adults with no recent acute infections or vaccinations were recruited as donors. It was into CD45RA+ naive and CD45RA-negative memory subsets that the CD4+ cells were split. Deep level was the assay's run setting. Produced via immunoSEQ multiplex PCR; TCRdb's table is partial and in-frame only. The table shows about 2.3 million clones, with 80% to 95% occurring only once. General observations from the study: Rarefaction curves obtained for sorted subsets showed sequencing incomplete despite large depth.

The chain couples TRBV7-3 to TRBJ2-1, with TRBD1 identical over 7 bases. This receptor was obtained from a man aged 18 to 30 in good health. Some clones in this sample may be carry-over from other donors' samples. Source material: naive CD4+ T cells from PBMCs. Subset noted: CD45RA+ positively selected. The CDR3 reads CASSTQGTPHNEQFF. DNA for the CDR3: TGTGCCAGCAGCACACAGGGGACCCCCCACAATGAGCAGTTCTTC.